The 28 T cell receptor beta chains reported below all come from one sample, sequenced in a study of blood T cell repertoires in COVID-19. Some clones are missing from TCRdb's copy, which holds only in-frame ones; the method was immunoSEQ multiplex PCR. Among around 130,000 clones listed, less than 90% were seen once. The sample was PBMCs or T cells enriched from blood (not recorded which). These receptors came from a woman between 25 and 40 years old who had recovered from COVID-19.

The chain links TRBV25-1 to TRBJ1-1, with D possibly being TRBD1 (6 bases). This CDR3 is built from 14 residues. The germline V and J ends were trimmed by 1 base and 5 bases, with 11 bases remaining between them. Germline V gene sequence: CDR1 MGHDK, CDR2 SYGVNS. In nucleotides, the CDR3 is TGTGCCAGCAGTGAATTTGGGAGGGGGACTGAAGCTTTCTTT. It translates to CASSEFGRGTEAFF. Drawing the rest from reference TRBV25-1 and TRBJ1-1, the complete variable domain is EADIYQTPRYLVIGTGKKITLECSQTMGHDKMYWYQQDPGMELHLIHYSYGVNSTEKGDLSSESTVSRIRTEHFPLTLESARPSHTSQYLCASSEFGRGTEAFFGQGTRLTVV.

This rearrangement joins TRBV7-6 to TRBJ2-1; the D is unclear. The germline V gene encodes CDR1 SGHVS and CDR2 FNYEAQ. The CDR3 runs 13 residues. V was cut by 4 bases and J by 8 bases, with 12 bases left in between. DNA for the CDR3: TGTGCCAGCAGCTCCCGCACGTTAGATGAGCAGTTCTTC. Residues: CASSSRTLDEQFF.

This rearrangement joins TRBV5-4 to TRBJ2-5; D perhaps matches TRBD2 (7 bases). Trimming cost V 4 bases and J 5 bases, with 15 bases left between them. CDR3 length: 14 residues. Germline assignment: CDR1 SGHNT and CDR2 YYREEE (reference sequence). The chain's CDR3 is CASSPPEGGETQYF. CDR3 nucleotide sequence: TGTGCCAGCAGCCCCCCGGAGGGGGGGGAGACCCAGTACTTC.

The chain couples TRBV4-2 to TRBJ2-2, with D perhaps matching TRBD2 (7 bases). Germline V CDR1 and CDR2: LGHNA, YNFKEQ. Trimming took off 0 bases at V and 7 bases at J, with 18 bases between the two ends. This CDR3 is built from 17 residues. The CDR3 reads CASSQDSPIGGHGELFF. The CDR3 DNA sequence: TGTGCCAGCAGCCAAGATTCACCCATCGGGGGGCACGGGGAGCTGTTTTTT.

This chain links TRBV27 with TRBJ2-7; 8 positions agree with TRBD1. Per the germline V gene, CDR1 is MNHEY and CDR2 is SMNVEV (reference sequence). This CDR3 is built from 12 residues. V was clipped by 6 bases and J by 7 bases; unmatched bases: 5. The CDR3 DNA follows: TGTGCCAGCAGGGACAGGGTTTCGGAGCAGTACTTC. This encodes CASRDRVSEQYF.

This sequence joins TRBV6-5 and TRBJ2-5, with D unclear. This CDR3 has 11 residues. CDR1 is MNHEY and CDR2 is SVGAGI in the germline V gene. The V gene lost 3 bases and the J gene lost 9 bases, with 8 bases spanning the gap. CDR3 loop: CASSYGPSQYF. The CDR3 DNA follows: TGTGCCAGCAGTTATGGCCCCTCCCAGTACTTC.

The chain combines TRBV4-1 with TRBJ2-7; 8 bases line up with TRBD1. From germline, CDR1 is MGHRA and CDR2 YSYEKL. The CDR3 consists of 16 residues. V shed 0 bases, J shed 4 bases, and the junction held 8 bases outside the gene matches. CDR3: CASSQERGRGQYEQYF. CDR3 nucleotide sequence: TGCGCCAGCAGCCAAGAACGGGGCAGGGGGCAATACGAGCAGTACTTC.

The V call is TRBV30, the J call TRBJ2-5; TRBD2 matches 12 bases. The V gene end was trimmed by 1 base and the J gene end by 1 base; junction bases not matched to a gene: 7. Germline V lookup: CDR1 GTSNPN, CDR2 SVGIG (reference sequence). The CDR3 is made up of 17 amino acids. CDR3 sequence reads: CAWSGGLAGGPQETQYF. The CDR3 DNA follows: TGTGCCTGGAGTGGGGGTCTAGCGGGAGGGCCCCAAGAGACCCAGTACTTC.

The rearrangement joins TRBV7-9 to TRBJ2-5, with D perhaps TRBD1 (6 bases). The germline gives CDR1 SEHNR, CDR2 FQNEAQ (reference sequence). There are 14 residues in the CDR3. V lost 3 bases, J lost 5 bases, and 13 bases lay in between. The chain's CDR3 is CASSFSDGGETQYF. CDR3 sequence (DNA): TGTGCCAGCAGCTTCTCTGATGGGGGCGAGACCCAGTACTTC.

V usage is TRBV28 and J usage is TRBJ2-1; 10 bases map to TRBD2. The CDR3 loop spans 15 amino acids. Germline trimming cut 6 bases from V and 6 bases from J; bases unmatched to any gene: 8. Germline V lookup: CDR1 MDHEN, CDR2 SYDVKM. CDR3 nucleotides: TGTGCCAGCAGGAGAAGCGGGAGGGCCATCAATGAGCAGTTCTTC. Protein sequence: CASRRSGRAINEQFF. Drawing the rest from reference TRBV28 and TRBJ2-1, the complete variable domain is DVKVTQSSRYLVKRTGEKVFLECVQDMDHENMFWYRQDPGLGLRLIYFSYDVKMKEKGDIPEGYSVSREKKERFSLILESASTNQTSMYLCASRRSGRAINEQFFGPGTRLTVL.

The chain uses TRBV7-2 and TRBJ2-5; a possible D gene is TRBD2 (6 bases). Germline CDR1 reads SGHTA; CDR2 reads FQGNSA. There are 17 residues in the CDR3. With 5 bases removed from V and 5 bases from J, the gap between germline ends came to 24 bases. The CDR3 is CASSPWGGIRSGETQYF. As DNA, the CDR3 is TGTGCCAGCAGCCCATGGGGCGGGATTCGGTCCGGGGAGACCCAGTACTTC.

The chain is built from TRBV3-1 (or the pseudogene TRBV3-2) and TRBJ1-1; 7 bases are shared with TRBD1. Germline V CDR1 and CDR2: LGHDT, YNNKEL (reference sequence). This CDR3 has 15 residues. The V and J ends lost 4 bases and 0 bases, in that order; junction bases with no gene match: 5. CDR3 residues: CASSRHGTVNTEAFF. CDR3 nucleotide sequence: TGTGCCAGCAGCCGACACGGGACAGTGAACACTGAAGCTTTCTTT.

In nucleotides, the CDR3 is TGTGCCAGCGGTTGGGGTAGCGGGAGAGCTGGAGATACGCAGTATTTT. Protein: CASGWGSGRAGDTQYF. The rearrangement uses TRBV6-6 and TRBJ2-3; 9 bases fit TRBD2. V shed 8 bases and J 5 bases; nucleotides not matched to a gene: 14. The CDR3 is 16 residues long. Germline lookup yields CDR1 MNHNY and CDR2 SVGAGI (reference sequence).

V usage is TRBV4-3 and J usage is TRBJ1-1; D not certain. Germline values: CDR1 LGHNA, CDR2 YSLEER. The CDR3 contains 15 residues. The ends were cut back, 0 bases at V and 4 bases at J, with 12 bases in the middle. This chain's CDR3 is CASSQDNGVGTEAFF. In DNA form, the CDR3 reads TGCGCCAGCAGCCAAGATAACGGGGTGGGCACTGAAGCTTTCTTT.

The chain has TRBV19 and TRBJ2-6; tentative D call: TRBD2 (6 bases). CDR3 size: 17 residues. The germline CDR1 and CDR2 sequences are LNHDA and SQIVND (reference sequence). The V gene lost 7 bases and the J gene lost 3 bases, with 19 bases spanning the gap. This CDR3 is CASTHMGRGGGANVLTF. CDR3 nucleotides: TGTGCCAGTACCCACATGGGGCGGGGCGGTGGGGCCAACGTCCTGACTTTC. The whole variable domain, remainder taken from reference TRBV19 and TRBJ2-6, is DGGITQSPKYLFRKEGQNVTLSCEQNLNHDAMYWYRQDPGQGLRLIYYSQIVNDFQKGDIAEGYSVSREKKESFPLTVTSAQKNPTAFYLCASTHMGRGGGANVLTFGAGSRLTVL.

CDR3 DNA: TGTGCCAGCAGTAACCGGGACTACGGGGCGGGGGAGCTGTTTTTT. Translating gives CASSNRDYGAGELFF. This chain links TRBV28 with TRBJ2-2, with 7 positions matching TRBD2. V lost 5 bases to trimming and J lost 8 bases; unmatched junction nucleotides: 11. The germline gives CDR1 MDHEN, CDR2 SYDVKM. The CDR3 sequence is 15 residues long.

The V and J genes are TRBV28 and TRBJ2-1; maybe TRBD2 (6 bases). This CDR3 contains 16 residues. Trimming removed 2 bases from V and 0 bases from J, with 11 bases in between. Germline CDR1 is MDHEN and CDR2 is SYDVKM. The CDR3 here is CASSLGGASSYNEQFF. The CDR3 bases are TGTGCCAGCAGTTTAGGCGGGGCCAGCTCCTACAATGAGCAGTTCTTC.

This clone has only a few counts. V gene TRBV4-1 combines with J gene TRBJ2-3; the D gene is possibly TRBD2 (6 bases). The length of the CDR3 is 16 residues. CDR1 and CDR2 from the germline V gene are MGHRA and YSYEKL. V gave up 1 base and J gave up 2 bases, with 13 bases separating them. The CDR3 DNA reads as TGCGCCAGCAGCCAAGGTTGGACTACTTCCACAGATACGCAGTATTTT. Its translation: CASSQGWTTSTDTQYF.

V gene TRBV2 combines with J gene TRBJ2-7, with D hard to call. Germline assignment: CDR1 SNHLY and CDR2 FYNNEI. The CDR3 sequence is 14 residues long. Trimming took off 4 bases at V and 7 bases at J, with 17 bases between the two ends. Here the CDR3 DNA reads TGTGCCAGCAGTGTGGTAGCCGGAGCCTGGGAGCAGTACTTC. Translation: CASSVVAGAWEQYF.

The J gene is TRBJ1-2, the V gene TRBV5-1, with 9 bases lining up with TRBD1. The CDR3 length is 14 residues. Germline lookup yields CDR1 SGHRS and CDR2 YFSETQ. V shed 4 bases and J 2 bases; nucleotides not matched to a gene: 3. This CDR3 reads CASSTGTGNYGYTF. The DNA for the CDR3 is TGCGCCAGCAGCACGGGGACAGGGAACTATGGCTACACCTTC.

The chain links TRBV28 to TRBJ1-5; D is unclear. Germline CDR1 MDHEN, CDR2 SYDVKM. Trimming removed 3 bases from V and 0 bases from J, with 15 bases in between. The CDR3 length is 17 residues. The CDR3 coding sequence is TGTGCCAGCAGTTTCGGCCGGCGGCTATATAGCAATCAGCCCCAGCATTTT. This codes for CASSFGRRLYSNQPQHF. The complete variable domain, with remaining parts taken from reference TRBV28 and TRBJ1-5, reads DVKVTQSSRYLVKRTGEKVFLECVQDMDHENMFWYRQDPGLGLRLIYFSYDVKMKEKGDIPEGYSVSREKKERFSLILESASTNQTSMYLCASSFGRRLYSNQPQHFGDGTRLSIL.

The V and J genes are TRBV5-1 and TRBJ1-1, with 9 bases matching TRBD1. This CDR3 contains 14 residues. Looked up from germline, CDR1 is SGHRS and CDR2 is YFSETQ. Trimming removed 4 bases from V and 4 bases from J; junction bases left unmatched: 5. The CDR3 DNA reads TGCGCCAGCAGCCCACAGGGGGCGCGCACTGAAGCTTTCTTT. Its protein product is CASSPQGARTEAFF. Based on the CDR3 plus reference TRBV5-1 and TRBJ1-1, the full variable domain is KAGVTQTPRYLIKTRGQQVTLSCSPISGHRSVSWYQQTPGQGLQFLFEYFSETQRNKGNFPGRFSGRQFSNSRSEMNVSTLELGDSALYLCASSPQGARTEAFFGQGTRLTVV.

In its sample, this clone was seen once. The rearrangement links TRBV7-8 to TRBJ2-3, with D tentatively TRBD1 (6 bases). This CDR3 has 15 amino acids. V lost 8 bases to trimming and J lost 3 bases, with 18 bases between them. Germline-derived CDR1 and CDR2 are SGHVS and FQNEAQ. CDR3 coding DNA: TGTGCCAGCTTAGGTTCAGGGGCTCTTACAGATACGCAGTATTTT. It yields the protein CASLGSGALTDTQYF.

V gene TRBV28 combines with J gene TRBJ1-3; TRBD1 matches 7 bases. CDR3 length equals 16 residues. CDR1 is MDHEN and CDR2 is SYDVKM in the germline V gene. Trimming removed 4 bases from V and 9 bases from J; junction bases left unmatched: 15. The CDR3 is CASSSITGQPISTIYF. CDR3 DNA: TGTGCCAGCAGTTCCATAACGGGACAGCCAATCTCCACCATATATTTT.

The chain combines TRBV2 with TRBJ2-2; TRBD2 aligns across 10 bases. This CDR3 is 15 amino acids long. The germline V gene encodes CDR1 SNHLY and CDR2 FYNNEI. The V gene end was trimmed by 7 bases and the J gene end by 7 bases; junction bases not matched to a gene: 9. The CDR3 region is CASNRRASGGGELFF. CDR3 sequence (DNA): TGTGCCAGCAACCGAAGGGCTAGCGGGGGCGGGGAGCTGTTTTTT.

V is TRBV19 and J is TRBJ2-5, with 10 bases lining up with TRBD2. The CDR3 runs to 16 residues. V shed 5 bases and J 2 bases; nucleotides not matched to a gene: 8. CDR1 is LNHDA, CDR2 SQIVND, per germline (reference sequence). CDR3 sequence (DNA): TGTGCCAGTAGTCTCGGGCTAGCGGGGGTTCAAGAGACCCAGTACTTC. Amino acid sequence: CASSLGLAGVQETQYF.

The V and J genes are TRBV19 and TRBJ2-2; TRBD1 agrees at 10 bases. The CDR3 totals 19 residues. V trimming: 6 bases; J trimming: 5 bases; junction bases outside the gene matches: 18. The germline V gene encodes CDR1 LNHDA and CDR2 SQIVND (reference sequence). CDR3 amino acids: CASRETGGRGFGRTGELFF. The CDR3 DNA follows: TGTGCCAGTAGGGAGACAGGGGGCAGGGGGTTCGGAAGAACCGGGGAGCTGTTTTTT. Full variable domain (remainder filled in from reference TRBV19 and TRBJ2-2): DGGITQSPKYLFRKEGQNVTLSCEQNLNHDAMYWYRQDPGQGLRLIYYSQIVNDFQKGDIAEGYSVSREKKESFPLTVTSAQKNPTAFYLCASRETGGRGFGRTGELFFGEGSRLTVL.

V usage is TRBV7-6 and J usage is TRBJ1-3; maybe TRBD1 (6 bases). CDR1 and CDR2 (germline): SGHVS, FNYEAQ. V gave up 1 base and J gave up 0 bases, with 13 bases separating them. CDR3 length equals 17 residues. Written as DNA, the CDR3 is TGTGCCAGCAGCTTAGTTTCTTCAGGGGTCTCTGGAAACACCATATATTTT. Protein: CASSLVSSGVSGNTIYF.